This TCR beta chain stems from a study of blood T cell repertoires in COVID-19 (dated by TCRdb to between 2020 and 2021). Turning to the overall study: The collaborator samples originated in the United States, Italy and Spain and spanned the acute and convalescent phases of COVID-19. The material from the prospective study consisted of cDNA or gDNA derived from T cells, B-cell-depleted T cells, or PBMCs. Deeply sampled blood TCRbeta repertoires from subjects exposed to, actively infected with, or recovered from COVID-19 were included in the dataset. The repertoires were made available in a free public database intended to serve as a resource for research on the immune response to SARS-CoV-2. Samples were obtained from the ongoing ImmuneRACE study (first 160 participants) and from 1,200 or so subjects provided by 6 global collaborators. Sample metadata almost always included a de-identified subject ID, COVID-19 status, age in years and sex. Where HLA class I and class II types were available, the types were taken from metadata supplied by the sample provider, not from assay-based typing.

Results and caveats for the whole study, not just this receptor: The amount of clinical and demographic metadata varied by source and participant and was provided uncurated.

About this clone itself: Its target antigen remains unknown. No quality values exist for individual bases; no much larger clone is one base distant.

TCRbeta CDR3 regions were amplified from genomic DNA by means of the immunoSEQ Assay, a bias-controlled multiplex PCR. Regarding the original processing steps: Within the assay, amplification of reference gene primers was used to estimate how many nucleated cells each sample contained. To quantify the absolute abundance of each unique TCRbeta CDR3 rearrangement, sequence reads were collapsed and filtered. For each sample, productive Simpson clonality was calculated as the square root of Simpson's diversity index across productive rearrangements. Held by TCRdb, this immuneACCESS table contains in-frame sequences only and omits some clones. Under half of the omission traces to an unresolved V gene where checked; the cause of the rest is unknown. The V and J calls and clone size are taken from that table; D and trimming were inferred from the DNA. The sample has more than 90,000 clones on record, about nine tenths of them singletons. Of the sample, roughly 8.2% falls within the top ten clones.

Germline trimming amounts to 6 bases on V and 2 bases on J, with 7 as the count of junction bases outside the gene matches. According to the germline V gene (reference sequence), CDR1 reads LNHDA and CDR2 reads SQIVND. The CDR3 sequence holds 15 residues, the cysteine and phenylalanine included. Only CDR3 DNA remains: 45 bases, in frame from the first base. Whole blood was collected in K2EDTA tubes by collaborating institutions according to the institutions' own protocols. Collaborator samples were shipped for TCRbeta analysis as frozen whole blood, isolated PBMCs, or DNA extracted from either sample type.

The sample consisted of peripheral blood. Recombination connected TRBV19 to TRBJ2-7; the junction holds 10 bases that match TRBD1. This sequence originates from a human donor in a cohort sampled during active COVID-19. The DNA sequence is given as TGTGCCAGTAGCTATGCCGGGACAGGGGCCTACGAGCAGTACTTC. It is translated as CASSYAGTGAYEQYF.